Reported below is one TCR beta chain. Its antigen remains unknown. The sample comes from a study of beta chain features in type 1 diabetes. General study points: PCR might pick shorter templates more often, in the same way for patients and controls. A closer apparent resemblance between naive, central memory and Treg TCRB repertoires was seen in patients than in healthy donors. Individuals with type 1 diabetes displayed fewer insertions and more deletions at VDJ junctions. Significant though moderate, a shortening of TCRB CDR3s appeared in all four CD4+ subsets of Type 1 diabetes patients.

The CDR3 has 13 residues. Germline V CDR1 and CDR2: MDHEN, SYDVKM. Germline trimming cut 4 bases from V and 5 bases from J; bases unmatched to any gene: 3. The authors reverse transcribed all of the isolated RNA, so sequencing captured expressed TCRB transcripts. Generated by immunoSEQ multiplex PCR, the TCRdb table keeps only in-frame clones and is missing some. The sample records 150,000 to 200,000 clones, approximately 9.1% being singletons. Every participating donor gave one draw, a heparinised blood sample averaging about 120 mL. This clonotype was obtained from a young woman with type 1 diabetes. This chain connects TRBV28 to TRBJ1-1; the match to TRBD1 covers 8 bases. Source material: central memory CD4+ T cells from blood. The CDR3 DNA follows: TGTGCCAGCAGTTGGACAGGGTCGACTGAAGCTTTCTTT. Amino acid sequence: CASSWTGSTEAFF. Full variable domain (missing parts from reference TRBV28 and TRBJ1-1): DVKVTQSSRYLVKRTGEKVFLECVQDMDHENMFWYRQDPGLGLRLIYFSYDVKMKEKGDIPEGYSVSREKKERFSLILESASTNQTSMYLCASSWTGSTEAFFGQGTRLTVV.